These 10 T cell receptor beta chains share one sample of origin, sequenced in a study of CD8 T cells in Susac syndrome. After extraction with the RNeasy kit, roughly 0.45 to 1 ug of the RNA was reverse transcribed using random hexamers. MiXCR, applied by TCRdb to the immunoSEQ multiplex PCR reads, yields one record per CDR3 protein. The table has 150,000 to 200,000 distinct CDR3 sequences, roughly 94% seen once. The sequencing sample was made of CD4+ T cells from PBMCs. These receptors came from a human donor with multiple sclerosis.

V and J are TRBV6-2 or TRBV6-3 and TRBJ1-1, with D tentatively TRBD1 (5 bases). This CDR3 contains 14 residues. V gave up 1 base and J gave up 6 bases, with 12 bases separating them. CDR1 and CDR2 (germline): MNHEY, SVGEGT. In DNA form, the CDR3 reads TGTGCCAGCAGTTACTTGGGGGGGTTGGCTGAAGCTTTCTTT. Translating it yields CASSYLGGLAEAFF.

V is TRBV18 and J is TRBJ2-7; 8 bases are shared with TRBD1. This CDR3 region has 18 residues. J lost 1 base, V lost 2 bases, and 13 bases had no gene match. Germline V gene sequence: CDR1 KGHSH, CDR2 LQKENI. The CDR3 DNA sequence: TGTGCCAGCTCACCATTCAGGACAGGGAGTGGCGGGTCCTACGAGCAGTACTTC. Translated: CASSPFRTGSGGSYEQYF.

The CDR3 DNA reads as TGTGCCAGCAGTCCTAGCGGGGGAGAGACCCAGTACTTC. Its protein is CASSPSGGETQYF. This chain uses TRBV12-3 or TRBV12-4 with TRBJ2-5; 10 bases fit TRBD2. The CDR3 loop spans 13 amino acids. The V gene end was trimmed by 5 bases and the J gene end by 4 bases; junction bases not matched to a gene: 1.

The rearrangement joins TRBV29-1 to TRBJ1-1; TRBD1 is a possible D gene (6 bases). Germline V gives CDR1 SQVTM, CDR2 ANQGSEA. Trimming took 6 bases from V and 0 from J, leaving 8 bases between them. CDR3 length equals 12 residues. CDR3 sequence reads: CSVRDMNTEAFF. The CDR3 DNA is TGCAGCGTCCGGGACATGAACACTGAAGCTTTCTTT.

The chain employs TRBV7-2 and TRBJ1-1; a possible D gene is TRBD1 (5 bases). The CDR3 consists of 16 residues. The germline gives CDR1 SGHTA, CDR2 FQGNSA. V was cut by 5 bases and J by 3 bases, with 19 bases left in between. In nucleotides, the CDR3 is TGTGCCAGCAGCGTTGGGCAGGGAAGCGTTTACACTGAAGCTTTCTTT. Encoded protein: CASSVGQGSVYTEAFF. The whole variable domain, filled in from reference TRBV7-2 and TRBJ1-1, reads GAGVSQSPSNKVTEKGKDVELRCDPISGHTALYWYRQSLGQGLEFLIYFQGNSAPDKSGLPSDRFSAERTGGSVSTLTIQRTQQEDSAVYLCASSVGQGSVYTEAFFGQGTRLTVV.

This chain uses TRBV14 with TRBJ2-5; the D gene is possibly TRBD1 (5 bases). The germline gives CDR1 SGHDN, CDR2 FVKESK. The length of the CDR3 is 17 residues. V lost 4 bases and J 4 bases, leaving 22 bases between the germline ends. CDR3 in DNA: TGTGCCAGCAGCCCTCCCGGCTCCAGGGCCCTGGGAGAGACCCAGTACTTC. Protein: CASSPPGSRALGETQYF.

The table lists this clonotype with a few counts. This chain links TRBV5-1 with TRBJ2-1, with 9 bases fitting TRBD2. V lost 2 bases to trimming and J lost 7 bases; unmatched junction nucleotides: 4. The CDR3 length is 14 residues. CDR1 SGHRS and CDR2 YFSETQ come from the germline V gene. CDR3 bases: TGCGCCAGCAGCTTCACTAGCGGGCTAAATGAGCAGTTCTTC. This gives the protein CASSFTSGLNEQFF.

The chain couples TRBV2 to TRBJ2-7; no reliable D call. Germline V gives CDR1 SNHLY, CDR2 FYNNEI. Trimming stripped 4 bases from V and 2 bases from J, with 6 bases between. This CDR3 is built from 12 residues. CDR3 bases: TGTGCCAGCAGTGTCTCAGCCTACGAGCAGTACTTC. Amino acids: CASSVSAYEQYF.

This sequence joins TRBV3-1 and TRBJ1-1; D gene unclear. The CDR3 length is 14 residues. Germline V lookup: CDR1 LGHDT, CDR2 YNNKEL (reference sequence). Trimming shortened V by 1 base and J by 1 base, and 7 bases separated the two germline ends. This CDR3 reads CASSQGPWNTEAFF. CDR3 nucleotide sequence: TGTGCCAGCAGCCAAGGGCCGTGGAACACTGAAGCTTTCTTT.

The V call is TRBV29-1, the J call TRBJ2-1; D uncertain. V gave up 8 bases and J gave up 12 bases, with 17 bases separating them. The CDR3 totals 11 residues. Germline lookup yields CDR1 SQVTM and CDR2 ANQGSEA. CDR3 nucleotides: TGCAGCCTCACGGGCGGATTAGGGCAGTTCTTC. It is translated as CSLTGGLGQFF.